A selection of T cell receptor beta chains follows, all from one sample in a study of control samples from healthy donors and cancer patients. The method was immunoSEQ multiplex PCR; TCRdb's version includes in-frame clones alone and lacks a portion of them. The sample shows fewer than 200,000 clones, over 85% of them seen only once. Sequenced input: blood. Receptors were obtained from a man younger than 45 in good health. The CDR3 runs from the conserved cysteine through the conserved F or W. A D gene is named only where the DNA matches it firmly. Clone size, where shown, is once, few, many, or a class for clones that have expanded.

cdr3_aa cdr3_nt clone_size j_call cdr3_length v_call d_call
CATISGPGGRPYEQYF TGTGCCACCATTAGCGGCCCCGGGGGTAGGCCCTACGAGCAGTACTTC - TRBJ2-7 16 TRBV10-3 -
CASSIVAGFQPQHF TGTGCCAGTAGTATAGTAGCAGGGTTTCAGCCCCAGCATTTT - TRBJ1-5 14 TRBV19 -
CASRAQRGAYNSPLHF TGCGCCAGCAGGGCCCAAAGGGGCGCTTATAATTCACCCCTCCACTTT - TRBJ1-6 16 TRBV10-2 -
CASSTRDREGNEQFF TGTGCCAGTAGTACGCGGGACAGGGAGGGGAATGAGCAGTTCTTC - TRBJ2-1 15 TRBV19 TRBD1
CATSDRMTSGRGIYNEQFF TGTGCCACCAGTGACCGAATGACTAGCGGGAGGGGTATATACAATGAGCAGTTCTTC - TRBJ2-1 19 TRBV24-1 TRBD2
CASSLGGSGREQFF TGTGCCAGCAGCTTAGGCGGTAGCGGTAGGGAGCAGTTCTTC - TRBJ2-1 14 TRBV7-7 -
CASSRQGANYGYTF TGTGCCAGCAGCAGACAGGGGGCTAACTATGGCTACACCTTC - TRBJ1-2 14 TRBV11-2 TRBD1
CASSQDRGRDSPLHF TGTGCCAGCAGCCAAGATCGCGGCAGGGATTCACCCCTCCACTTT few TRBJ1-6 15 TRBV14 -
CSVDRRGVTQYF TGCAGCGTTGATCGAAGGGGAGTGACGCAGTATTTT - TRBJ2-3 12 TRBV29-1 -
CASSEERYEQYF TGTGCCAGCAGTGAAGAAAGATACGAGCAGTACTTC - TRBJ2-7 12 TRBV2 -
CASSFAPRTGMNTEAFF TGTGCCAGCAGCTTTGCACCCCGGACAGGGATGAACACTGAAGCTTTCTTT once TRBJ1-1 17 TRBV5-6 TRBD1
CASRSGTSSNQPQHF TGTGCCAGCAGATCCGGGACGTCAAGCAATCAGCCCCAGCATTTT - TRBJ1-5 15 TRBV6-5 -
CASSLGRGAFNEQFF TGTGCCAGCAGCTTGGGGCGGGGGGCTTTCAATGAGCAGTTCTTC - TRBJ2-1 15 TRBV7-2 TRBD2
CASSLSADQPQHF TGTGCCAGCAGCTTGAGCGCCGATCAGCCCCAGCATTTT - TRBJ1-5 13 TRBV5-5 -
CASSSQGATDTQYF TGTGCCAGCAGTTCACAGGGGGCGACAGATACGCAGTATTTT - TRBJ2-3 14 TRBV28 TRBD1
CAWGSLAGIPEAFF TGTGCCTGGGGGTCCCTGGCAGGGATACCTGAAGCTTTCTTT - TRBJ1-1 14 TRBV30 -
CASSPSGGGAYNEQFF TGTGCCAGCAGCCCCTCTGGAGGGGGCGCTTACAATGAGCAGTTCTTC - TRBJ2-1 16 TRBV11-2 -
CASSDDRVSNQPQHF TGTGCCAGCAGTGACGACAGGGTAAGCAATCAGCCCCAGCATTTT - TRBJ1-5 15 TRBV2 TRBD1
CASSLGAGTGEQYF TGTGCCAGCAGCTTAGGGGCGGGGACGGGGGAGCAGTACTTC - TRBJ2-7 14 TRBV11-2 -
CASSPQTSGSSGANVLTF TGCGCCAGCAGCCCTCAGACTAGTGGTAGCTCTGGGGCCAACGTCCTGACTTTC - TRBJ2-6 18 TRBV5-1 -
CASSLRDSGDEQYF TGTGCCAGCAGCTTGCGGGACAGTGGAGACGAGCAGTACTTC - TRBJ2-7 14 TRBV7-7 -
CASSIQPHVSGNTIYF TGTGCCAGTAGTATTCAGCCTCATGTCTCTGGAAACACCATATATTTT - TRBJ1-3 16 TRBV19 -
CASSYGTPGGEQYF TGTGCCAGCAGCTACGGGACACCGGGAGGGGAGCAGTACTTC - TRBJ2-7 14 TRBV5-4 TRBD2
CAWSLSRDTTYEQYF TGTGCCTGGAGTCTGTCCAGGGACACCACCTACGAGCAGTACTTC - TRBJ2-7 15 TRBV30 -
CASSVRPGIGSYGYTF TGTGCCAGCAGCGTGAGACCGGGAATCGGGTCCTATGGCTACACCTTC - TRBJ1-2 16 TRBV9 -
CAWSGTLRPAGANVLTF TGTGCCTGGAGTGGGACTCTCCGCCCGGCGGGGGCCAACGTCCTGACTTTC - TRBJ2-6 17 TRBV30 -
CASSISALSYEQYF TGCGCCAGCAGCATAAGCGCTCTCTCCTACGAGCAGTACTTC - TRBJ2-7 14 TRBV5-1 -
CASSQGNSPLHF TGTGCCAGCAGCCAAGGGAATTCACCCCTCCACTTT - TRBJ1-6 12 TRBV3-1/TRBV3-2 -
CASSQDRSGPDVYGYTF TGCGCCAGCAGCCAAGATCGGTCAGGGCCAGATGTTTATGGCTACACCTTC - TRBJ1-2 17 TRBV4-3 -
CASSPAAEYNSPLHF TGTGCCAGCAGTCCCGCGGCGGAATATAATTCACCCCTCCACTTT - TRBJ1-6 15 TRBV5-4 -
CASGGLAGDEQFF TGTGCCAGCGGTGGACTAGCGGGGGATGAGCAGTTCTTC - TRBJ2-1 13 TRBV7-9 TRBD2
CASSGRDRGRELFF TGTGCCAGCAGTGGCCGGGACAGGGGTAGGGAGCTGTTTTTT - TRBJ2-2 14 TRBV25-1 TRBD1
CASSLDTQNIQYF TGTGCCAGCAGCCTAGACACACAAAACATTCAGTACTTC - TRBJ2-4 13 TRBV28 -
CAISESLGGGAGELFF TGTGCCATCAGTGAGTCGTTGGGGGGAGGCGCCGGGGAGCTGTTTTTT - TRBJ2-2 16 TRBV10-3 -
CASSETAAVTALAKNIQYF TGCGCCAGCAGTGAGACCGCGGCAGTGACGGCACTAGCCAAAAACATTCAGTACTTC - TRBJ2-4 19 TRBV10-2 -
CASGLKADGTGELFF TGTGCTAGTGGTCTCAAAGCGGACGGCACCGGGGAGCTGTTTTTT few TRBJ2-2 15 TRBV12-5 -
CASSRQAGGEGTEAFF TGTGCCAGCTCACGACAGGCCGGGGGTGAGGGCACTGAAGCTTTCTTT - TRBJ1-1 16 TRBV18 -
CASSYRTGTSPQHF TGTGCCAGCAGTTATAGGACAGGTACTTCGCCCCAGCATTTT - TRBJ1-5 14 TRBV6-5 TRBD1
CASSPGGRNQPQHF TGTGCCAGCAGCCCGGGGGGGCGGAATCAGCCCCAGCATTTT - TRBJ1-5 14 TRBV7-2 -
CASSPGVQRKNEKLFF TGTGCCAGCAGCCCAGGCGTACAACGGAAGAATGAAAAACTGTTTTTT - TRBJ1-4 16 TRBV9 -
CASNEGNQPQHF TGTGCCAGCAATGAGGGAAATCAGCCCCAGCATTTT few TRBJ1-5 12 TRBV6-6 -
CASSPGLAGASDRETQYF TGTGCCAGCAGCCCTGGACTAGCGGGAGCCTCGGATCGAGAGACCCAGTACTTC - TRBJ2-5 18 TRBV7-3 TRBD2
CASNINQDDGYTF TGTGCCAGTAATATAAACCAAGACGATGGCTACACCTTC - TRBJ1-2 13 TRBV19 -
CASSVTGFRGYTF TGTGCCAGTAGTGTAACTGGGTTCCGTGGCTACACCTTC - TRBJ1-2 13 TRBV19 -
CASSVAPRGHTGELFF TGTGCCAGCAGCGTAGCTCCCAGGGGGCATACCGGGGAGCTGTTTTTT - TRBJ2-2 16 TRBV9 TRBD1